This paragraph covers one TCR beta chain sequence. This CDR3 contains 15 residues. In germline, CDR1 is MNHNS, CDR2 SASEGT. Trimming shortened V by 1 base and J by 3 bases, and 12 bases separated the two germline ends. This entry is derived from a study of blood T cell repertoires in COVID-19. Across the study: There were acute and convalescent COVID-19 samples, and they came from the United States, Italy and Spain. The analysed material was cDNA or gDNA that came from T cells, B-cell-depleted T cells, or PBMCs.

The assay was immunoSEQ multiplex PCR, and TCRdb's table has in-frame clones only and misses some. The sample yields roughly 570,000 clones, approximately 91% seen once. A Seattle source enrolled patients during active infection and followed them longitudinally. The V gene is TRBV6-1, the J gene TRBJ2-5, with D possibly being TRBD2 (5 bases). The sample comprised peripheral blood. The TCR comes from a woman aged 50 to 65 with COVID-19, enrolled during active disease. CDR3 amino acids: CASSEGLVGEETQYF. CDR3 coding DNA: TGTGCCAGCAGTGAAGGTCTAGTGGGAGAAGAGACCCAGTACTTC.